The present T cell receptor (beta chain) was sequenced within a study of T cell responses to AZD1222 COVID-19 vaccine. For the study at large: Second doses were pooled across both intervals (about 4 or about 12 weeks).

Overall study findings and caveats: Per reports, nearly half of all spike-specific TCRs target regions that are unmutated in variants. Mostly white British, mostly female donors; authors suggested clonal diversity may be underestimated. Baseline serostatus was positive in only a handful of AZD1222 recipients.

The data were produced by immunoSEQ multiplex PCR, yet TCRdb's version contains in-frame clones alone and is incomplete. The repertoire holds roughly 250,000 clones, approximately 93% seen once, with less than 0.65% in the top ten. This CDR3 has 15 residues. V lost 4 bases and J lost 3; bases outside the gene matches: 4. Looked up from germline, CDR1 is LGHNA and CDR2 is YSLEER. A word on this clone: What it binds is unknown.

The receptor was derived from an adult in good health. The source was peripheral blood, collected on day 0 of AZD1222 vaccination. The chain is built from TRBV4-3 and TRBJ1-4; TRBD1 aligns across 8 bases. CDR3 nucleotide sequence: TGCGCCAGCAGCCCCACGGGACAGGCTAATGAAAAACTGTTTTTT. Translating gives CASSPTGQANEKLFF.